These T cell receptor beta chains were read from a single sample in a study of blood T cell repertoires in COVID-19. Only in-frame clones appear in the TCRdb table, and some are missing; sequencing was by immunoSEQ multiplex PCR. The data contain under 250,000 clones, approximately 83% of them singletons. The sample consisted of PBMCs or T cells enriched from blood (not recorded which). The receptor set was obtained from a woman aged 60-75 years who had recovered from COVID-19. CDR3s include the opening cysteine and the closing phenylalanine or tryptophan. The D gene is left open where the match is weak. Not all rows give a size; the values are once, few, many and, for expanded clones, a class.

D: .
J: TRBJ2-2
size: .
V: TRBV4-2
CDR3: CASSQDRTDINTGELFF

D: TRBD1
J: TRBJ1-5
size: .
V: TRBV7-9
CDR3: CASSSPGTGGNQPQHF

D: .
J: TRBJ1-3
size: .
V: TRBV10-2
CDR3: CASSEAASGNTIYF

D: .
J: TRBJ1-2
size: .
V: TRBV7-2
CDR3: CASSLGTGDGYTF

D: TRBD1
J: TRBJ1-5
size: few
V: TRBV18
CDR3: CASSQQGEHNQPQHF

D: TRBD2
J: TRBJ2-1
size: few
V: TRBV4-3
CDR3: CASSQDPSGGAIHEQFF

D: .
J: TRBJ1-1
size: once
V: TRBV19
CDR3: CASSMGRDTEAFF

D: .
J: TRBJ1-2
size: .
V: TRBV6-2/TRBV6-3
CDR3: CASSEQRGYTF

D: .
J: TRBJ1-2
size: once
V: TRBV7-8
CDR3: CASSLPPYGYTF

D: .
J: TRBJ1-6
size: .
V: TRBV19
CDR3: CASRVGQGRSPLHF

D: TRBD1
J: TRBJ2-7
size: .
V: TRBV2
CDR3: CASSEAGTGTEQYF

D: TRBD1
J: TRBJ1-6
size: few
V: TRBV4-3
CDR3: CASSQNRGNSPLHF

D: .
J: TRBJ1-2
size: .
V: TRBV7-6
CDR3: CASSLRSGNYGYTF

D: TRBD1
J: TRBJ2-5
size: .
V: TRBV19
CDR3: CASSKDGRGQGVRETQYF

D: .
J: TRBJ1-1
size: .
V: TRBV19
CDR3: CARYSIQGGAFF

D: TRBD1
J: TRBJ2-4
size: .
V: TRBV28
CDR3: CATSTGIKNIQYF

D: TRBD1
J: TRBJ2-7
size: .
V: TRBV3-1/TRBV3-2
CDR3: CASSQERGQSYYEQYF

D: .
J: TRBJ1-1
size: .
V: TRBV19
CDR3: CASSSRSSANTEAFF

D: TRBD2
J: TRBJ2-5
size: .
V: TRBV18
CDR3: CASSRSSGGETQYF

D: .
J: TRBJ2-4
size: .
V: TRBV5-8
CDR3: CASSLGGNKNIQYF

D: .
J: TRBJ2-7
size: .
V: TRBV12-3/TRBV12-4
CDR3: CASSPTSLYEQYF

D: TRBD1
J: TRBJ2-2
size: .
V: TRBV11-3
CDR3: CASGDRGFNTGELFF

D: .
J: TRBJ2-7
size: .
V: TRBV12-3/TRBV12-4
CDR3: CASSLGGEQYF

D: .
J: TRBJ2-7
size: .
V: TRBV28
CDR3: CASRPGLPYEQYF

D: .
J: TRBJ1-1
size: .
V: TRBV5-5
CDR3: CASSLRRGSNTEAFF

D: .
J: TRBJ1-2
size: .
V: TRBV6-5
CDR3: CASSYEGGIYGYTF

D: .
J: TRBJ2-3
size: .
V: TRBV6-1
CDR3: CASSELWQSTDTQYF

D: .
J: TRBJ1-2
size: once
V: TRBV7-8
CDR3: CASSGQGHGGYTF

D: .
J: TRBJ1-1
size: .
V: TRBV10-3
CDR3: CAISESNFGGSNTEAFF

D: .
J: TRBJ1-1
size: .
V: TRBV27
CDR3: CASSLYENRWAEAFF

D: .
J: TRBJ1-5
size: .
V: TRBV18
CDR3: CASSLGAVQPQHF

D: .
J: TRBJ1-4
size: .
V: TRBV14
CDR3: CASSSPGVTNEKLFF

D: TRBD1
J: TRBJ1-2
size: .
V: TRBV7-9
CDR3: CASSSPGQGAYGYTF

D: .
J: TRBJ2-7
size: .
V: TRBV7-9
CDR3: CASSLGGRYEQYF

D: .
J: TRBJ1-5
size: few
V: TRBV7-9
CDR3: CASSLVSGAGSQPQHF

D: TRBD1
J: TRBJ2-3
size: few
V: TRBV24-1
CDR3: CATSDDRVRDTQYF

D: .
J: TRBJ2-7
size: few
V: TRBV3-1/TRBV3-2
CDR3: CASSHRSYEQYF

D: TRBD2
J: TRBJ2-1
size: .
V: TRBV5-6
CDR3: CASSLEADSGRALNEQFF

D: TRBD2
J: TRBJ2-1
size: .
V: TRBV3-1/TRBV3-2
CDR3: CASSQGVAGAPYNEQFF

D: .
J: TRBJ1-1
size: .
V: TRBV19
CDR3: CASINIEHLGGRLYFEAFF

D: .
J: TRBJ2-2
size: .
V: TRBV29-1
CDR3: CSVQANIGELFF

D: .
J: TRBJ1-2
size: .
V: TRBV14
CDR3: CASSQEARGGHGYTF

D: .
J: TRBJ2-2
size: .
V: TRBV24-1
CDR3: CATSEGGTGELFF

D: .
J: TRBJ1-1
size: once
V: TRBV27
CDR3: CASSLTGWNTEAFF

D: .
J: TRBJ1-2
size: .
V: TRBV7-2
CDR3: CASSWHRDVSGYTF

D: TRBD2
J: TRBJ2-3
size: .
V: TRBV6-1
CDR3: CASSEFSGGADTQYF

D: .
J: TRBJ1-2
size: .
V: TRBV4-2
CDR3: CASSQVGANYGYTF